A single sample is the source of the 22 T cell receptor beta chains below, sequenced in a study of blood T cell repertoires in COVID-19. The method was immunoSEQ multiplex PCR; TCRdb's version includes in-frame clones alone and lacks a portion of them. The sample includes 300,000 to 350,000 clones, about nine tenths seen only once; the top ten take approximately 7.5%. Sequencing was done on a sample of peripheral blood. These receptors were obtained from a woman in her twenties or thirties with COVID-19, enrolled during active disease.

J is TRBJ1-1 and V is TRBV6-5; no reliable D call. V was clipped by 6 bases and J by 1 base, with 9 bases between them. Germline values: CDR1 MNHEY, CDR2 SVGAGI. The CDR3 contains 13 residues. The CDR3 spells CASSLRGNTEAFF. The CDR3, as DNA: TGTGCCAGCAGCCTCCGGGGGAACACTGAAGCTTTCTTT.

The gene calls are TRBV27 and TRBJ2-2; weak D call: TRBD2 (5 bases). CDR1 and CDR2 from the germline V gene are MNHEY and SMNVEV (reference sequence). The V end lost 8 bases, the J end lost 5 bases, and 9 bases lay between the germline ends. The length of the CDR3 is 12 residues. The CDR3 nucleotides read TGTGCCAGCGGGAGCCGGACCGGGGAGCTGTTTTTT. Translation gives CASGSRTGELFF.

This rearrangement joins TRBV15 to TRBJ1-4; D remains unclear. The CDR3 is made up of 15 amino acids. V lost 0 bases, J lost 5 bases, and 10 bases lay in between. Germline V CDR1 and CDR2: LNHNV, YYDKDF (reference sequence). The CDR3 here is CATSRDGRANEKLFF. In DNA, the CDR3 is TGTGCCACCAGCAGAGATGGGAGGGCAAATGAAAAACTGTTTTTT.

DNA for the CDR3: TGTGCCAGCAGCACCGGAGGTGCCTACGAGCAGTACTTC. It yields the protein CASSTGGAYEQYF. The chain carries TRBV5-4 and TRBJ2-7; possibly TRBD2 for D (5 bases). This CDR3 has 13 residues. The germline V gene has CDR1 SGHNT and CDR2 YYREEE (reference sequence). V was shortened by 4 bases and J by 2 bases, with 10 bases between the two germline ends.

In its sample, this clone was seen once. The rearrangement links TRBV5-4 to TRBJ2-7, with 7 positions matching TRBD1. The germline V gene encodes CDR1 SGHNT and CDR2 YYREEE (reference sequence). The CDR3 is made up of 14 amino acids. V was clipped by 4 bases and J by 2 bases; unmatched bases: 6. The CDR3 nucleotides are TGTGCCAGCAGCCCACAGGGGCCCCCCTACGAGCAGTACTTC. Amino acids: CASSPQGPPYEQYF. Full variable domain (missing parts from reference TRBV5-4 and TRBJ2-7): ETGVTQSPTHLIKTRGQQVTLRCSSQSGHNTVSWYQQALGQGPQFIFQYYREEENGRGNFPPRFSGLQFPNYSSELNVNALELDDSALYLCASSPQGPPYEQYFGPGTRLTVT.

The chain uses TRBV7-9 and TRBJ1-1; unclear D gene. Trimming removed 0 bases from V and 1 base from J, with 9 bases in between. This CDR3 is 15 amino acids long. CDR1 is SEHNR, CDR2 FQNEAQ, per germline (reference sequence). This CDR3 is CASSLARGTNTEAFF. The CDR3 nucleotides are TGTGCCAGCAGCTTAGCGCGGGGTACGAACACTGAAGCTTTCTTT.

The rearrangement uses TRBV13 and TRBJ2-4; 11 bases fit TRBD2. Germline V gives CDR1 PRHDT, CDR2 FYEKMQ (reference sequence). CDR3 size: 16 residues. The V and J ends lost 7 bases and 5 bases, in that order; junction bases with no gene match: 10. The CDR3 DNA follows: TGTGCCAGCACCCCTCCGGGACTAGCGGTGGAAAACATTCAGTACTTC. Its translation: CASTPPGLAVENIQYF.

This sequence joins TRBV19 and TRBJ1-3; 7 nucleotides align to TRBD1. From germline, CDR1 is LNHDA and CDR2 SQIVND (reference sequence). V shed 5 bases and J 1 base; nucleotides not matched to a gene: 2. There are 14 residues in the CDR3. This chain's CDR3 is CASSEDRSGNTIYF. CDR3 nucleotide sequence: TGTGCCAGTAGTGAGGACAGGTCTGGAAACACCATATATTTT.

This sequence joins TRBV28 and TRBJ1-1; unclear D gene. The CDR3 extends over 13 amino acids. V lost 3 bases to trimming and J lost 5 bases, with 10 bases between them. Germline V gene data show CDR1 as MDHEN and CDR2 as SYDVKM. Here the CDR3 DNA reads TGTGCCAGCAGTTTTATGGAGGGTACTGAAGCTTTCTTT. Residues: CASSFMEGTEAFF.

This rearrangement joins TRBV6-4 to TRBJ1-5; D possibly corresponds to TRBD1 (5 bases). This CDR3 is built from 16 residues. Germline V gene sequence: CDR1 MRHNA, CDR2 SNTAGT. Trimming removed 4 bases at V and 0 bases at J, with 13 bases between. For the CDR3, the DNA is TGTGCCAGCAGTGGATTTAAAGGGGATAGCAATCAGCCCCAGCATTTT. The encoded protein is CASSGFKGDSNQPQHF.

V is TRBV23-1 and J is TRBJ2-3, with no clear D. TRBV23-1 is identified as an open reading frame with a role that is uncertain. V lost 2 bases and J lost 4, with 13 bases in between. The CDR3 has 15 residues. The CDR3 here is CASSQSPIVSDTQYF. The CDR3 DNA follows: TGCGCCAGCAGTCAAAGCCCTATTGTCTCAGATACGCAGTATTTT.

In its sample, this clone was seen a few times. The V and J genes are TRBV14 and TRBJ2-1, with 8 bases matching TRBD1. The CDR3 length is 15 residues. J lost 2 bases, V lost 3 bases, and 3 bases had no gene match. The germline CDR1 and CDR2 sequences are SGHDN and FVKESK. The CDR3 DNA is TGTGCCAGCAGCCAGACAGGGGTCCCCTACAATGAGCAGTTCTTC. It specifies CASSQTGVPYNEQFF.

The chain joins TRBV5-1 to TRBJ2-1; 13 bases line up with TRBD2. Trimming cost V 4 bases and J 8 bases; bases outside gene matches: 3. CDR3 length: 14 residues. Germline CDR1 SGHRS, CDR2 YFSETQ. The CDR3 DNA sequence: TGCGCCAGCAGCAAAGGACTAGCGGGAGATGAGCAGTTCTTC. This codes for CASSKGLAGDEQFF.

The CDR3 loop is CASSKLLRGPDTEAFF. The DNA for the CDR3 is TGTGCCAGTAGTAAACTCCTCAGGGGGCCGGACACTGAAGCTTTCTTT. The chain has TRBV19 and TRBJ1-1; TRBD1 aligns across 8 bases. The CDR3 covers 16 residues. Germline V gene lookup returns CDR1 LNHDA and CDR2 SQIVND (reference sequence). Losses at the gene ends were 4 bases for V and 3 bases for J; bases not matched to a gene: 10. The full variable domain, rest sourced from reference TRBV19 and TRBJ1-1, is DGGITQSPKYLFRKEGQNVTLSCEQNLNHDAMYWYRQDPGQGLRLIYYSQIVNDFQKGDIAEGYSVSREKKESFPLTVTSAQKNPTAFYLCASSKLLRGPDTEAFFGQGTRLTVV.

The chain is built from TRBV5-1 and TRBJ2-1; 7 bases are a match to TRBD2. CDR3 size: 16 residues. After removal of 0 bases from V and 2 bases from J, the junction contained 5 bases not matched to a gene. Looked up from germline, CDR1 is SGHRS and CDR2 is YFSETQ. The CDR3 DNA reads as TGCGCCAGCAGCTTGGAAAGCGGGAACCCCTACAATGAGCAGTTCTTC. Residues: CASSLESGNPYNEQFF.

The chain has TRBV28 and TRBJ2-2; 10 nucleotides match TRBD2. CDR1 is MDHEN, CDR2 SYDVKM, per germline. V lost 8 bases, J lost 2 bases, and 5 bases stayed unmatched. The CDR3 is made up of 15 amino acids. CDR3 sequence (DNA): TGTGCCAGCCTAATAGCGGGAGGAAACACCGGGGAGCTGTTTTTT. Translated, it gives CASLIAGGNTGELFF.

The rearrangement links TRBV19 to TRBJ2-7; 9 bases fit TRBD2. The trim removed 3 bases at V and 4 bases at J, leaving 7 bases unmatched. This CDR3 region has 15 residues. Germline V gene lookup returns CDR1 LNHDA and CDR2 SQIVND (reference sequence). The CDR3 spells CASSIIAGDPYEQYF. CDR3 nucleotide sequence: TGTGCCAGTAGTATCATAGCGGGAGACCCTTACGAGCAGTACTTC.

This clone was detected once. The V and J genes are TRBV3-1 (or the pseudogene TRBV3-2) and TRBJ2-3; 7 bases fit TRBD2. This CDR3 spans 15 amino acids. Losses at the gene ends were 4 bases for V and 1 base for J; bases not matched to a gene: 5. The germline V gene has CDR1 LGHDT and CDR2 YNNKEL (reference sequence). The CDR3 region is CASSPTSRRTDTQYF. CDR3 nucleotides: TGTGCCAGCAGCCCGACTAGCCGCCGCACAGATACGCAGTATTTT.

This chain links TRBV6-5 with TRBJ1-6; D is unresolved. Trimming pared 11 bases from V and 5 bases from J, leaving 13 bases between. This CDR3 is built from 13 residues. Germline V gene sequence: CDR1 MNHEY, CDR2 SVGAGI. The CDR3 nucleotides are TGTGCCTCACAGCAGGTTAATAATTCACCCCTCCACTTT. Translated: CASQQVNNSPLHF.

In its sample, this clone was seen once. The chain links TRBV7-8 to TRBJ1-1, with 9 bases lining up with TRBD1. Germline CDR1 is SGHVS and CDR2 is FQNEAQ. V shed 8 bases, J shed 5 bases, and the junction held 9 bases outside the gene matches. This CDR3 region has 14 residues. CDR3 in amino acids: CASRTGTGNTEAFF. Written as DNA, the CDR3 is TGTGCCAGCCGCACGGGGACAGGGAATACTGAAGCTTTCTTT. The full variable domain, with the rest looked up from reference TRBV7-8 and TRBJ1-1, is GAGVSQSPRYKVAKRGQDVALRCDPISGHVSLFWYQQALGQGPEFLTYFQNEAQLDKSGLPSDRFFAERPEGSVSTLKIQRTQQEDSAVYLCASRTGTGNTEAFFGQGTRLTVV.

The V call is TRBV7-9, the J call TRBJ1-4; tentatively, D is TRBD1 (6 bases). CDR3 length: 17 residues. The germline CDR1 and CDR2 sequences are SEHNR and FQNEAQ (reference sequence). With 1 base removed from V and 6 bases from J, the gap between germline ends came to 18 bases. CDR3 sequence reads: CASSLVGVQAGDEKLFF. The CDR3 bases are TGTGCCAGCAGCTTAGTGGGGGTACAGGCAGGGGATGAAAAACTGTTTTTT.

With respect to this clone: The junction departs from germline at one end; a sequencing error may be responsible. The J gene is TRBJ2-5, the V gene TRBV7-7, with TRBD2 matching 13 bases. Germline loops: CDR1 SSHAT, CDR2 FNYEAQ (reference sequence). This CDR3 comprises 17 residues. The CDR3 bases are TGTGCTAGCAGCTTATTTGGACTAGCGGGAGTCGGAGAGACCCAGTACTTC. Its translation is CASSLFGLAGVGETQYF.